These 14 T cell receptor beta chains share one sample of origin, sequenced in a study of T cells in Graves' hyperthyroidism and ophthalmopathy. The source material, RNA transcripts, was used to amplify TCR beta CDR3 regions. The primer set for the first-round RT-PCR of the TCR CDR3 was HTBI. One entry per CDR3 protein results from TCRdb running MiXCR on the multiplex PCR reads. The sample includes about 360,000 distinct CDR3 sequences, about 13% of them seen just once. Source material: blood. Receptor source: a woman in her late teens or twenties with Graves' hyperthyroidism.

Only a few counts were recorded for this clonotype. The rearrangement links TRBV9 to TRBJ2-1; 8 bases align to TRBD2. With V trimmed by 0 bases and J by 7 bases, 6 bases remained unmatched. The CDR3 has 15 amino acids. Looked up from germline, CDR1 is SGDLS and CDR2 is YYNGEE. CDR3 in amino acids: CASSVVLAETNEQFF. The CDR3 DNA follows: TGTGCCAGCAGCGTAGTACTAGCGGAAACTAATGAGCAGTTCTTC.

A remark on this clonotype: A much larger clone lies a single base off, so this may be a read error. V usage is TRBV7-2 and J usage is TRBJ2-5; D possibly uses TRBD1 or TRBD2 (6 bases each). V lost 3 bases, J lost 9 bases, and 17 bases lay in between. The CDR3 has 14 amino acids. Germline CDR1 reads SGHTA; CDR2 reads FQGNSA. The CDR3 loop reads CASSFGLEGEAQYF. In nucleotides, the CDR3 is TGTGCCAGCAGCTTTGGGCTGGAGGGGGAGGCCCAGTACTTC. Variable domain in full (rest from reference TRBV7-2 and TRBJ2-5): GAGVSQSPSNKVTEKGKDVELRCDPISGHTALYWYRQSLGQGLEFLIYFQGNSAPDKSGLPSDRFSAERTGGSVSTLTIQRTQQEDSAVYLCASSFGLEGEAQYFGPGTRLLVL.

The CDR3 reads CATSGGPQETQYF. DNA for the CDR3: TGTGCCACCAGTGGAGGGCCCCAAGAGACCCAGTACTTC. The rearrangement uses TRBV24-1 and TRBJ2-5, with D tentatively TRBD2 (5 bases). With 5 bases removed from V and 1 base from J, the gap between germline ends came to 7 bases. Germline CDR1 reads KGHDR; CDR2 reads SFDVKD. The CDR3 has 13 residues.

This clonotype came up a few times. The DNA of the CDR3 is TGTGCCTCGGGAGGGGCAGGGAGGGAGACCCAGTACTTC. It specifies CASGGAGRETQYF. V gene TRBV24-1 combines with J gene TRBJ2-5; TRBD2 matches at 8 bases. The germline V gene encodes CDR1 KGHDR and CDR2 SFDVKD. There are 13 residues in the CDR3. J lost 5 bases, V lost 12 bases, and 10 bases had no gene match.

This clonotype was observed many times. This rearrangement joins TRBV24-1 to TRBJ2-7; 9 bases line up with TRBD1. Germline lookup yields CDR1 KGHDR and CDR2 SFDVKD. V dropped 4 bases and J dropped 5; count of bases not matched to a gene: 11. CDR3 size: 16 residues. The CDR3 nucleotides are TGTGCCACCAGTGAAACCCACAGGGGGCTAATCGACGAGCAGTACTTC. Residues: CATSETHRGLIDEQYF.

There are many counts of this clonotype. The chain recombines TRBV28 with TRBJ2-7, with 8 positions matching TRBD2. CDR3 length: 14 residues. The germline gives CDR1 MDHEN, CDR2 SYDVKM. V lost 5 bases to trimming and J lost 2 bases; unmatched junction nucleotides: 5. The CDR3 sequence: CASSPGTRTYEQYF. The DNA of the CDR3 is TGTGCCAGCAGTCCCGGGACTAGAACCTACGAGCAGTACTTC.

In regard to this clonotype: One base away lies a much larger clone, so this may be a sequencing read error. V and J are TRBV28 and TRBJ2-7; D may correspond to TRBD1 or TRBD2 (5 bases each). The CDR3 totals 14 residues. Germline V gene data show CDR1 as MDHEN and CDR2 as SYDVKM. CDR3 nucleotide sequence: TGTGCCAACAGTTTCGCCGGGACCGACGACGAGCAGTACTTC. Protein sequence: CANSFAGTDDEQYF.

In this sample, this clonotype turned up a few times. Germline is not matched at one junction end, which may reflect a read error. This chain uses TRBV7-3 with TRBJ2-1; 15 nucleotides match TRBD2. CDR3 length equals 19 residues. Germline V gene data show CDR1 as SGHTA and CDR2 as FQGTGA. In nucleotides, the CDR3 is TGTGCCGGCAGCTCAGGGACTAGCGGGGGGACCCCATCCTACAATGAGCAGTTCTTC. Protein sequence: CAGSSGTSGGTPSYNEQFF.

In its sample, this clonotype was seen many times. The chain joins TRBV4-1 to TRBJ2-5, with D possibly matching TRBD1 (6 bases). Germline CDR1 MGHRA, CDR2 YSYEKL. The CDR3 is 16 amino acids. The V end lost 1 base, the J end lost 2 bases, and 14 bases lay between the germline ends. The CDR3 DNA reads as TGCGCCAGCAGCCAAGCCTCAACAGGGCGGCAAGAGACCCAGTACTTC. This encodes CASSQASTGRQETQYF.

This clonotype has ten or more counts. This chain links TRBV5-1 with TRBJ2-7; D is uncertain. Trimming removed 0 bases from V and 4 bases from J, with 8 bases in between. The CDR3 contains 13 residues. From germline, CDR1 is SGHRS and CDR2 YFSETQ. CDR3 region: CASSLVTDYEQYF. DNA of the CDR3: TGCGCCAGCAGCTTGGTAACGGATTACGAGCAGTACTTC.

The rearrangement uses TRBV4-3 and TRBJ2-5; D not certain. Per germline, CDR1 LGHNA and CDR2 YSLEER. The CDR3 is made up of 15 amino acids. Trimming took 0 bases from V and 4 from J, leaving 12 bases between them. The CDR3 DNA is TGCGCCAGCAGCCAAGAGTTGATGGAGATAGAGACCCAGTACTTC. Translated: CASSQELMEIETQYF.

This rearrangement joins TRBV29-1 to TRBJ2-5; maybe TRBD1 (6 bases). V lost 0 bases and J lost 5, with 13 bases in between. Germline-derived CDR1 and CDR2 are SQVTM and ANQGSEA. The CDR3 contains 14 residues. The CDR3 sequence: CSVEEGAEWETQYF. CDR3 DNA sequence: TGCAGCGTTGAAGAGGGGGCGGAATGGGAGACCCAGTACTTC.

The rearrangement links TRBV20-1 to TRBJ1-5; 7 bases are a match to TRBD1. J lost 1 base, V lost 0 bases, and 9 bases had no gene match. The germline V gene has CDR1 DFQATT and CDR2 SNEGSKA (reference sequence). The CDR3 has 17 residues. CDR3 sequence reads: CSARDLEGAGSNQPQHF. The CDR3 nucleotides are TGCAGTGCTAGAGATCTCGAGGGGGCGGGGAGCAATCAGCCCCAGCATTTT.

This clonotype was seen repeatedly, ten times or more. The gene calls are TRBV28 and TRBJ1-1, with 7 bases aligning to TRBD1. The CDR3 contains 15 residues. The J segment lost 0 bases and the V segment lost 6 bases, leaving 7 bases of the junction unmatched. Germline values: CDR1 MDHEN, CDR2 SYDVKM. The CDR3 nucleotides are TGTGCCAGCAGACCGGGACAGCAGCTGAACACTGAAGCTTTCTTT. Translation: CASRPGQQLNTEAFF.